Below, 25 T cell receptor beta chains from the same sample are listed, as sequenced in a study of identifying expanded T cells in peripheral blood. Measured with immunoSEQ multiplex PCR; TCRdb has only the in-frame clones, and not every one. The data show under 150,000 clones, approximately 86% seen once. Material for sequencing was blood. All receptors derive from a person aged 18 to 75 in good health.

This clone has just a few counts. This chain uses TRBV11-2 with TRBJ2-1; 9 bases match TRBD2. Per germline, CDR1 SGHAT and CDR2 FQNNGV. The V gene end was trimmed by 2 bases and the J gene end by 2 bases; junction bases not matched to a gene: 1. The CDR3 is made up of 15 amino acids. The CDR3 DNA reads as TGTGCCAGCAGCTTATTAGCGGGAGCCTACAATGAGCAGTTCTTC. It specifies CASSLLAGAYNEQFF.

In DNA form, the CDR3 reads TGCGCCAGCAATCGGGGGCGCAACACTGAAGCTTTCTTT. It translates to CASNRGRNTEAFF. The V gene is TRBV10-2, the J gene TRBJ1-1; tentatively, D is TRBD1 (6 bases). The CDR3 totals 13 residues. Germline V lookup: CDR1 WSHSY, CDR2 SAAADI. Deletions cut 7 bases from V and 2 bases from J, with 11 bases between.

The chain has TRBV19 and TRBJ2-5; D not resolved. Germline V gene sequence: CDR1 LNHDA, CDR2 SQIVND (reference sequence). The CDR3 runs to 14 residues. The germline V and J ends were trimmed by 9 bases and 2 bases, with 16 bases remaining between them. The CDR3 is CASATVLGQETQYF. The CDR3 bases are TGTGCCAGCGCTACCGTACTGGGTCAAGAGACCCAGTACTTC.

This clone was seen only once. The V and J genes are TRBV30 and TRBJ2-3; the match to TRBD1 covers 7 bases. The germline gives CDR1 GTSNPN, CDR2 SVGIG (reference sequence). The CDR3 contains 15 residues. V lost 3 bases to trimming and J lost 3 bases; unmatched junction nucleotides: 9. Written as DNA, the CDR3 is TGTGCCTGGAGCCCAAGGGGGCGCGGAACAGATACGCAGTATTTT. Translated, it gives CAWSPRGRGTDTQYF.

The rearrangement links TRBV21-1 to TRBJ2-7. TRBV21-1 constitutes a pseudogene. The CDR3 has 17 residues. CDR3 in DNA: TGTGCCAGCAGCTCGGAGTTTGGGGGGCTAGCCGGCTACGAGCAGTACTTC. As protein: CASSSEFGGLAGYEQYF.

The chain employs TRBV14 and TRBJ2-7; TRBD2 matches 9 bases. Germline V lookup: CDR1 SGHDN, CDR2 FVKESK. This CDR3 region has 12 residues. Trimming took 5 bases from V and 5 from J; bases not matched to a gene: 1. Here the CDR3 DNA reads TGTGCCAGCAGCTCTAGCGGGAACGAGCAGTACTTC. It encodes CASSSSGNEQYF.

The V call is TRBV6-1, the J call TRBJ1-2; D gene unclear. Trimming took off 5 bases at V and 1 base at J, with 11 bases between the two ends. Germline assignment: CDR1 MNHNS and CDR2 SASEGT. CDR3 length equals 14 residues. The CDR3 reads CASSTDPHNYGYTF. The DNA for the CDR3 is TGTGCCAGCAGTACAGATCCTCATAACTATGGCTACACCTTC.

The chain carries TRBV27 and TRBJ1-2; D uncertain. Trimming removed 3 bases from V and 9 bases from J, with 8 bases in between. Germline V gene lookup returns CDR1 MNHEY and CDR2 SMNVEV (reference sequence). The CDR3 loop spans 11 amino acids. CDR3 amino acids: CASSFTSSYTF. DNA for the CDR3: TGTGCCAGCAGTTTCACGTCAAGCTACACCTTC.

The chain carries TRBV7-9 and TRBJ2-5; weak D call: TRBD1 (6 bases). The germline gives CDR1 SEHNR, CDR2 FQNEAQ (reference sequence). The length of the CDR3 is 13 residues. Trimming stripped 4 bases from V and 2 bases from J, with 8 bases between. CDR3 DNA: TGTGCCAGCAGCTCGGACAGACAAGAGACCCAGTACTTC. It specifies CASSSDRQETQYF.

The chain joins TRBV23-1 to TRBJ2-3, with TRBD2 as a possible D gene (5 bases). TRBV23-1 is assigned to the ORF class and has an uncertain function. Trimming cost V 0 bases and J 1 base, with 14 bases left between them. The CDR3 loop spans 17 amino acids. For the CDR3, the DNA is TGCGCCAGCAGTCAATCTAAGGTGAGGAGGTGCACAGATACGCAGTATTTT. Translating it yields CASSQSKVRRCTDTQYF.

V gene TRBV7-8 combines with J gene TRBJ1-4, with D tentatively TRBD1 (6 bases). V was shortened by 3 bases and J by 7 bases, with 6 bases between the two germline ends. Germline CDR1 reads SGHVS; CDR2 reads FQNEAQ. This CDR3 has 12 amino acids. The CDR3 bases are TGTGCCAGCAGCTTGACAGGTGAAAAACTGTTTTTT. Its translation: CASSLTGEKLFF.

The CDR3 loop reads CASSERAAGATNTGELFF. DNA of the CDR3: TGTGCCAGCAGTGAACGGGCGGCGGGAGCTACGAACACCGGGGAGCTGTTTTTT. The rearrangement joins TRBV2 to TRBJ2-2; 7 positions match TRBD2. Germline CDR1 reads SNHLY; CDR2 reads FYNNEI. V lost 2 bases, J lost 0 bases, and 9 bases stayed unmatched. The CDR3 is 18 residues long.

The V and J genes are TRBV4-2 and TRBJ2-7; 8 bases line up with TRBD1. The junction had 7 bases not matched to a gene; V was cut back by 4 bases and J by 5 bases. This CDR3 comprises 14 residues. The germline V gene has CDR1 LGHNA and CDR2 YNFKEQ. The CDR3 reads CASSPQVGQDEQYF. For the CDR3, the DNA is TGTGCCAGCAGCCCCCAAGTGGGACAGGACGAGCAGTACTTC.

The V call is TRBV2, the J call TRBJ1-2, with D unresolved. The CDR3 is made up of 13 amino acids. Germline lookup yields CDR1 SNHLY and CDR2 FYNNEI. Trimming shortened V by 2 bases and J by 6 bases, and 10 bases separated the two germline ends. The CDR3 DNA is TGTGCCAGCAGTGAAATGGTAGGGAATGGCTACACCTTC. It encodes CASSEMVGNGYTF.

The chain combines TRBV6-1 with TRBJ2-7; D uncertain. The CDR3 length is 15 residues. V lost 1 base and J lost 0, with 10 bases in between. Germline CDR1 is MNHNS and CDR2 is SASEGT. CDR3 DNA: TGTGCCAGCAGTGAAGTTAGGAGTTTCTCCTACGAGCAGTACTTC. Protein sequence: CASSEVRSFSYEQYF.

The chain is built from TRBV5-1 and TRBJ1-2; 11 bases are a match to TRBD1. CDR1 is SGHRS and CDR2 is YFSETQ in the germline V gene. V dropped 4 bases and J dropped 4; count of bases not matched to a gene: 6. This CDR3 has 15 amino acids. The CDR3 DNA reads as TGCGCCAGCAGCGAGGGGACAGGGGGGAGCTATGGCTACACCTTC. Amino acid sequence: CASSEGTGGSYGYTF.

The chain recombines TRBV9 with TRBJ1-1; tentative D call: TRBD1 (5 bases). Germline V gene data show CDR1 as SGDLS and CDR2 as YYNGEE. Trimming cost V 1 base and J 5 bases, with 12 bases left between them. This CDR3 region has 14 residues. As DNA, the CDR3 is TGTGCCAGCAGCGTACACGGGGGGGAAACTGAAGCTTTCTTT. As protein: CASSVHGGETEAFF. Together with reference TRBV9 and TRBJ1-1, the CDR3 gives the full variable domain: DSGVTQTPKHLITATGQRVTLRCSPRSGDLSVYWYQQSLDQGLQFLIQYYNGEERAKGNILERFSAQQFPDLHSELNLSSLELGDSALYFCASSVHGGETEAFFGQGTRLTVV.

The rearrangement links TRBV4-1 to TRBJ1-3; TRBD1 is a possible D gene (6 bases). Germline CDR1 MGHRA, CDR2 YSYEKL. The CDR3 is made up of 15 amino acids. Trimming removed 3 bases at V and 5 bases at J, with 14 bases between. CDR3 DNA sequence: TGCGCCAGCAGCCACGGGCCGGACAGCCGAAACACCATATATTTT. As protein: CASSHGPDSRNTIYF.

To note about this clone: The conserved final phenylalanine or tryptophan is absent from the CDR3, which likely points to a read error. The chain recombines TRBV19 with TRBJ1-5; D uncertain. V lost 3 bases and J 4 bases, leaving 4 bases between the germline ends. Germline CDR1 LNHDA, CDR2 SQIVND (reference sequence). The CDR3 loop spans 12 amino acids. The CDR3 sequence is CASSIGNQPQHL. The CDR3 region has the DNA TGTGCCAGTAGTATTGGGAATCAGCCCCAGCATCTT.

The rearrangement uses TRBV5-4 and TRBJ2-5; D not certain. Trimming shortened V by 0 bases and J by 7 bases, and 10 bases separated the two germline ends. This CDR3 has 13 amino acids. Germline assignment: CDR1 SGHNT and CDR2 YYREEE (reference sequence). The CDR3 DNA follows: TGTGCCAGCAGCTTGGGGACCCGTGGGACCCAGTACTTC. Protein: CASSLGTRGTQYF.

This clone has a single count. The chain employs TRBV11-2 and TRBJ2-1; D gene ambiguous. CDR3 length equals 13 residues. The germline V gene has CDR1 SGHAT and CDR2 FQNNGV. Between the trimmed V and J ends, which lost 8 bases and 4 bases, there was a span of 12 bases. CDR3 bases: TGTGCCAGCCGCCAGGCAGAATACAATGAGCAGTTCTTC. As protein: CASRQAEYNEQFF.

In this sample, this clone turned up once. CDR3 coding DNA: TGTGCCAGCAGTACCCCGGGACAGGCAATCTATGGCTACACCTTC. It specifies CASSTPGQAIYGYTF. The chain couples TRBV2 to TRBJ1-2, with TRBD1 matching over 8 bases. Germline V gives CDR1 SNHLY, CDR2 FYNNEI. The CDR3 consists of 15 residues. With 5 bases clipped from V and 4 bases from J, the junction kept 9 bases outside the gene matches.

This clone was seen a few times. The rearrangement joins TRBV9 to TRBJ2-1, with D uncertain. The CDR3 has 13 amino acids. The ends were cut back, 3 bases at V and 7 bases at J, with 11 bases in the middle. CDR1 is SGDLS, CDR2 YYNGEE, per germline. The DNA for the CDR3 is TGTGCCAGCAGCGGGACGACCCGGAATGAGCAGTTCTTC. It yields the protein CASSGTTRNEQFF. The variable domain in full, with the rest retrieved from reference TRBV9 and TRBJ2-1, is DSGVTQTPKHLITATGQRVTLRCSPRSGDLSVYWYQQSLDQGLQFLIQYYNGEERAKGNILERFSAQQFPDLHSELNLSSLELGDSALYFCASSGTTRNEQFFGPGTRLTVL.

Here the CDR3 reads CASSSQPGLAIPDTQYF. As DNA, the CDR3 is TGCGCCAGCAGTTCCCAACCGGGACTAGCCATCCCAGATACGCAGTATTTT. The chain recombines TRBV5-1 with TRBJ2-3; TRBD2 matches at 9 bases. The ends lost 5 bases at V and 4 bases at J; junction bases unmatched: 14. The CDR3 is 17 residues long. Germline CDR1 SGHRS, CDR2 YFSETQ.

This chain joins TRBV7-9 and TRBJ2-1; a weak D match, TRBD2 (5 bases). The length of the CDR3 is 15 residues. The V gene lost 3 bases and the J gene lost 0 bases, with 9 bases spanning the gap. Germline-derived CDR1 and CDR2 are SEHNR and FQNEAQ (reference sequence). CDR3 amino acids: CASSFRTFSYNEQFF. The CDR3, as DNA: TGTGCCAGCAGCTTTCGGACTTTCTCCTACAATGAGCAGTTCTTC. The variable domain in full, completed from reference TRBV7-9 and TRBJ2-1, reads DTGVSQNPRHKITKRGQNVTFRCDPISEHNRLYWYRQTLGQGPEFLTYFQNEAQLEKSRLLSDRFSAERPKGSFSTLEIQRTEQGDSAMYLCASSFRTFSYNEQFFGPGTRLTVL.